The 22 T cell receptor beta chains presented below share a single source sample, sequenced in a study of OX40 agonist ivuxolimab in advanced cancers. The method was immunoSEQ multiplex PCR; TCRdb's version includes in-frame clones alone and lacks a portion of them. The data contain some 60,000 clones, roughly 86% of them singletons. The specimen was CD4+ or CD8+ T cells sorted from blood, collected in a trial of the OX40 agonist ivuxolimab. All receptors come from an adult with an advanced solid tumor such as melanoma, head and neck, liver or kidney cancer.

The chain uses TRBV27 and TRBJ1-4; 8 bases align to TRBD1. Germline V CDR1 and CDR2: MNHEY, SMNVEV (reference sequence). This CDR3 is built from 15 residues. Trimming took 9 bases from V and 5 from J; bases not matched to a gene: 11. This CDR3 reads CASSGGPGGNEKLFF. CDR3 DNA sequence: TGTGCCAGTTCTGGAGGGCCAGGGGGCAATGAAAAACTGTTTTTT.

The chain carries TRBV5-1 and TRBJ2-7, with a weak D call TRBD2 (7 bases). Germline CDR1 is SGHRS and CDR2 is YFSETQ. Trimming shortened V by 2 bases and J by 4 bases, and 13 bases separated the two germline ends. The CDR3 has 14 amino acids. As DNA, the CDR3 is TGCGCCAGCAGCTTTGAGGGGGGGCGATACGAGCAGTACTTC. Translation gives CASSFEGGRYEQYF.

The chain joins TRBV18 to TRBJ1-1; D may be TRBD1 (5 bases). The CDR3 totals 15 residues. The ends were cut back, 3 bases at V and 4 bases at J, with 15 bases in the middle. CDR1 KGHSH and CDR2 LQKENI come from the germline V gene. The CDR3 DNA reads TGTGCCAGCTCACCTCCGGGACGTGCGACCACTGAAGCTTTCTTT. The encoded protein is CASSPPGRATTEAFF.

The J gene is TRBJ2-2, the V gene TRBV7-2; D gene ambiguous. Germline values: CDR1 SGHTA, CDR2 FQGNSA. The CDR3 has 16 residues. The V end was cut by 4 bases, the J end by 7 bases, with 19 bases between. CDR3 in DNA: TGTGCCAGCAGCTCGGGTTCTACTAAAGGGCACGGGGAGCTGTTTTTT. It codes for CASSSGSTKGHGELFF.

This chain connects TRBV5-1 to TRBJ1-3, with D uncertain. CDR1 and CDR2 (germline): SGHRS, YFSETQ. The CDR3 loop spans 14 amino acids. Trimming took off 2 bases at V and 2 bases at J, with 8 bases between the two ends. This CDR3 reads CASSFFGPGNTIYF. The DNA of the CDR3 is TGCGCCAGCAGCTTTTTCGGCCCTGGAAACACCATATATTTT.

This clone was seen just once. This rearrangement joins TRBV6-5 to TRBJ2-7, with a possible D match to TRBD2 (5 bases). CDR3 size: 12 residues. CDR1 and CDR2 from the germline V gene are MNHEY and SVGAGI. V was trimmed by 5 bases and J by 5 bases, leaving 10 bases between them. The CDR3 spells CASSILGDEQYF. CDR3 in DNA: TGTGCCAGCAGTATACTAGGCGACGAGCAGTACTTC.

The chain joins TRBV10-3 to TRBJ2-5; D possibly uses TRBD1 or TRBD2 (5 bases each). Looked up from germline, CDR1 is ENHRY and CDR2 is SYGVKD. The CDR3 extends over 15 amino acids. V gave up 4 bases and J gave up 4 bases, with 16 bases separating them. The CDR3 DNA reads TGTGCCATCAGTGGGACTTTGGGGCAGGGAGAGACCCAGTACTTC. Its protein is CAISGTLGQGETQYF.

V usage is TRBV7-2 and J usage is TRBJ2-2; D gene unclear. V was shortened by 1 base and J by 6 bases, with 9 bases between the two germline ends. The germline V gene has CDR1 SGHTA and CDR2 FQGNSA. There are 14 residues in the CDR3. The CDR3 reads CASSLDRRAGELFF. In DNA form, the CDR3 reads TGTGCCAGCAGCTTAGACCGGAGAGCCGGGGAGCTGTTTTTT.

CDR3 bases: TGTGCCAGCTCACCTACCCCGGGCGCTGAAGCTTTCTTT. Encoded protein: CASSPTPGAEAFF. The chain employs TRBV18 and TRBJ1-1; D is uncertain. The CDR3 has 13 residues. V was clipped by 3 bases and J by 6 bases, with 11 bases between them. Looked up from germline, CDR1 is KGHSH and CDR2 is LQKENI. Based on the CDR3 plus reference TRBV18 and TRBJ1-1, the full variable domain is NAGVMQNPRHLVRRRGQEARLRCSPMKGHSHVYWYRQLPEEGLKFMVYLQKENIIDESGMPKERFSAEFPKEGPSILRIQQVVRGDSAAYFCASSPTPGAEAFFGQGTRLTVV.

This chain links TRBV18 with TRBJ1-5; D unresolved. The CDR3 runs to 12 residues. CDR1 is KGHSH and CDR2 is LQKENI in the germline V gene. The V gene lost 6 bases and the J gene lost 6 bases, with 9 bases spanning the gap. As DNA, the CDR3 is TGTGCCAGCTCCGCGGCCGGTCAGCCCCAGCATTTT. It yields the protein CASSAAGQPQHF.

This clone was detected only once. This rearrangement joins TRBV28 to TRBJ1-5; D gene ambiguous. The CDR3 consists of 14 residues. Germline V gene data show CDR1 as MDHEN and CDR2 as SYDVKM. Trimming cost V 7 bases and J 4 bases, with 14 bases left between them. CDR3 in amino acids: CASKGGGYNQPQHF. For the CDR3, the DNA is TGTGCCAGCAAAGGCGGAGGTTATAATCAGCCCCAGCATTTT.

The chain recombines TRBV4-2 with TRBJ2-7; D perhaps matches TRBD1 (6 bases). CDR3 length: 18 residues. V lost 4 bases, J lost 2 bases, and 24 bases lay in between. Germline-derived CDR1 and CDR2 are LGHNA and YNFKEQ. The CDR3 DNA is TGTGCCAGCAGCCGAATCGGGACAAACCTTCAAGGCACCTACGAGCAGTACTTC. Translating it yields CASSRIGTNLQGTYEQYF.

The chain is built from TRBV7-3 and TRBJ1-1; unclear D gene. CDR3 size: 15 residues. Germline CDR1 and CDR2: SGHTA and FQGTGA. The V and J ends lost 5 bases and 4 bases respectively, with 17 bases between them. Here the CDR3 DNA reads TGTGCCAGCAGCCTATCCCTAGGACCTCTCACTGAAGCTTTCTTT. Protein sequence: CASSLSLGPLTEAFF.

This chain joins TRBV6-5 and TRBJ1-1, with 9 bases matching TRBD1. CDR3 length equals 15 residues. The J segment lost 5 bases and the V segment lost 5 bases, leaving 9 bases of the junction unmatched. Germline V gene lookup returns CDR1 MNHEY and CDR2 SVGAGI. The CDR3 reads CASSTSGQGRTEAFF. The CDR3 DNA follows: TGTGCCAGCAGTACCTCGGGACAGGGTCGGACTGAAGCTTTCTTT.

The genes are TRBV7-9 and TRBJ2-3; 10 bases fit TRBD1. CDR3 length: 15 residues. Per the germline V gene, CDR1 is SEHNR and CDR2 is FQNEAQ (reference sequence). V lost 7 bases, J lost 1 base, and 5 bases stayed unmatched. The CDR3 DNA sequence: TGTGCCAGCACCGCCGGGACAGGGGGCACAGATACGCAGTATTTT. The encoded protein is CASTAGTGGTDTQYF.

Turning to this clone: The junction differs from germline at one of its ends, possibly a read error. The rearrangement joins TRBV7-3 to TRBJ2-1, with 10 bases identical to TRBD2. The V gene's germline CDR1 is SGHTA and CDR2 FQGTGA. The CDR3 extends over 15 amino acids. In DNA form, the CDR3 reads TGTGCCAGCAGCTCCCAGCGGGGGGGCATGTCCCGAAAGGTCTTC. As protein: CASSSQRGGMSRKVF.

The CDR3 bases are TGCGCCAGCTTTGAGGGGGCTGGAAACACCATATATTTT. Protein sequence: CASFEGAGNTIYF. The chain recombines TRBV5-1 with TRBJ1-3; tentatively, D is TRBD1 (6 bases). V gave up 7 bases and J gave up 2 bases, with 10 bases separating them. Germline loops: CDR1 SGHRS, CDR2 YFSETQ. The CDR3 is made up of 13 amino acids.

The genes are TRBV6-4 and TRBJ1-1, with a possible D match to TRBD1 (6 bases). CDR1 and CDR2 (germline): MRHNA, SNTAGT. The CDR3 runs 13 residues. The germline V and J ends were trimmed by 7 bases and 2 bases, with 11 bases remaining between them. The CDR3 DNA sequence: TGTGCCAGCAAGCAGGACAGCAACACTGAAGCTTTCTTT. It translates to CASKQDSNTEAFF.

The gene calls are TRBV6-5 and TRBJ2-2, with TRBD2 matching over 10 bases. The germline V gene encodes CDR1 MNHEY and CDR2 SVGAGI. The J segment lost 6 bases and the V segment lost 8 bases, leaving 3 bases of the junction unmatched. The CDR3 loop spans 13 amino acids. This chain's CDR3 is CASSGTSAGELFF. CDR3 DNA: TGTGCCAGCTCCGGGACTAGCGCCGGGGAGCTGTTTTTT.

The rearrangement uses TRBV7-2 and TRBJ1-2, with a tentative D call TRBD1 (6 bases). Trimming took off 4 bases at V and 8 bases at J, with 17 bases between the two ends. CDR3 length: 14 amino acids. Germline values: CDR1 SGHTA, CDR2 FQGNSA. CDR3 loop: CASSSPGQWDGYTF. The CDR3 region has the DNA TGTGCCAGCAGCTCACCAGGACAGTGGGACGGCTACACCTTC.

The chain has TRBV6-5 and TRBJ1-2; 7 bases line up with TRBD1. Trimming took 6 bases from V and 6 from J; bases not matched to a gene: 10. CDR1 is MNHEY and CDR2 is SVGAGI in the germline V gene. The CDR3 sequence is 14 residues long. CDR3 sequence: CASSPGTGEDGYTF. DNA of the CDR3: TGTGCCAGCAGCCCCGGAACAGGGGAGGATGGCTACACCTTC.

The chain combines TRBV2 with TRBJ2-7; TRBD1 or TRBD2 may be the D gene (7 bases each). Germline values: CDR1 SNHLY, CDR2 FYNNEI. This CDR3 is 15 amino acids long. V lost 6 bases and J 6 bases, leaving 21 bases between the germline ends. The CDR3 protein is CASRQQGSGTGEQYF. The CDR3, as DNA: TGTGCCAGCAGACAACAGGGGAGCGGGACCGGCGAGCAGTACTTC.